The clone carrying this T cell receptor (beta chain) occurred a few times. Its antigen is not identified. The time point denotes: persistent/refractory GD, antithyroid drugs over 5 years with positive TRAb. Making the TCR library involved RNA that had been extracted from PBMCs. Under American Thyroid Association guidelines, Graves' disease was diagnosed. CDR3 regions were amplified by Arm-PCR using iRepertoire HTBI primers to build TCR beta libraries. One entry per CDR3 protein results from TCRdb running MiXCR on the multiplex PCR reads. The sample records around 430,000 distinct CDR3 sequences, 20% to 25% being singletons. The entry originates in a study of regulatory T cells in long-lasting Graves disease. Findings and caveats of the study: Persistent Graves' patients showed less TCR diversity than newly diagnosed patients showed.

Sequenced material: peripheral blood mononuclear cells (PBMCs), taken when the disease was refractory, from a patient treated with antithyroid drugs. The sequence derives from a female donor with Graves disease.

This CDR3 reads CASSLTDRATEAFF. The CDR3 DNA follows: TGCGCCAGCAGCTTGACCGACAGGGCCACTGAAGCTTTCTTT. This chain connects TRBV5-1 to TRBJ1-1; TRBD1 matches at 7 bases. The J segment lost 4 bases and the V segment lost 1 base, leaving 4 bases of the junction unmatched. Germline CDR1 reads SGHRS; CDR2 reads YFSETQ. This CDR3 contains 14 residues.